This T cell receptor beta chain was identified in a study of T cell responses to AZD1222 COVID-19 vaccine. Sequencing used immunoSEQ multiplex PCR; TCRdb keeps in-frame clones, though not all of them. The sample includes under 200,000 clones, about nine tenths of them seen just once. A note on this clone: What it recognizes is unknown.

Overall study findings and caveats: Only a handful of AZD1222 recipients, several in all, had baseline seropositivity.

Sequencing used peripheral blood, obtained on day 0 of AZD1222 vaccination. This clonotype originated in an adult in good health.

The CDR3 sequence: CASSVGDRYTDTQYF. CDR3 coding DNA: TGTGCCAGCAGCGTAGGGGACAGGTACACAGATACGCAGTATTTT. The chain is built from TRBV9 and TRBJ2-3; 8 bases map to TRBD1. The germline CDR1 and CDR2 sequences are SGDLS and YYNGEE. V was pared by 0 bases and J by 2 bases, with 2 bases of the junction left unmatched. The length of the CDR3 is 15 residues.